This T cell receptor (beta chain) appears in the sequencing data of a study of OX40 agonist ivuxolimab in advanced cancers. Context from the whole study: The costimulatory receptor OX40 (CD134) was targeted by ivuxolimab, a fully human IgG2 agonistic monoclonal antibody. Intravenous ivuxolimab was administered to patients every 2 weeks at six dose levels: 0.01, 0.1, 0.3, 1.5, 3 and 10 mg/kg. Of the 50 to 55 patients in dose escalation, some 20 had hepatocellular carcinoma, some 15 had melanoma, 9 had renal cell carcinoma and 9 had head and neck cancer. The dose-escalation cohort was 82.7% male with a mean age of roughly 62 years, ranging from about 23 to 85. Patients were allowed to have had prior anti-PD-1, anti-PD-L1 or anti-CTLA-4 therapy, and 40% of the dose-escalation patients had been treated with checkpoint inhibitors. Three dose-escalation patients achieved partial responses, one with hepatocellular carcinoma and two with cutaneous melanoma. The point of sequencing TCRbeta in the periphery was to test whether ivuxolimab changed TCR sequence diversity and drove clonal T-cell expansion. The paper reports the monotherapy dose-escalation portion (N ≈ 50 patients) of the phase I ivuxolimab trial. Beyond this particular receptor, the publication reports: In the 0.1-3.0 mg/kg groups, partial responders were among the patients with the lowest normalized peripheral clonal expansion, particularly in CD8+ T cells. On average, CD8+ T cells showed more expanded clones than CD4+ T cells after ivuxolimab. At doses of 0.1 to 3.0 mg/kg, clonal expansion of both CD4+ and CD8+ blood T cells was observed from baseline to week 6. Low levels of normalized T-cell clonal expansion were also shown by some nonresponding patients. Which antigens the clonally expanded peripheral T cells were specific for was not determined.

Its CDR3 holds 19 amino acids, cysteine through phenylalanine. Only the CDR3 DNA is retained, 57 bases long and in frame from the first base. CDR1 and CDR2, per the germline V gene, are SGHTA and FQGNSA. V trim: 1 base; J trim: 0 bases; unmatched bases: 11. Concerning this clone: Its antigen target is currently unknown. No clone much larger than this one lies a single base away; base qualities are absent.

Genomic DNA was isolated from the sorted cells so that the TCRbeta CDR3 region could be sequenced. The immunoSEQ Assay was used for sequencing of TCRbeta CDR3 regions. As stored in TCRdb, this immuneACCESS dataset retains in-frame rearrangements with V and J assigned. A fraction of the clones does not appear; measured against another copy, unresolved V genes explain less than half of the discrepancy, and the remainder lacks a known reason. A total of roughly 53,000 clones appear in this sample, about four fifths of them only once. Together, the top ten hold around 0.7% of the sample. Patients with autoimmune disease history or receiving systemic immunosuppression were excluded from the trial. In every dose cohort, peripheral blood was drawn for TCR sequencing at baseline, cycle 4 day 1, and cycle 7 day 1. The samples were drawn from a first-in-human, open-label, multicenter phase I dose-escalation trial of ivuxolimab. Adults with locally advanced or metastatic melanoma, renal cell, hepatocellular, or head and neck squamous cell carcinoma were enrolled in the trial. Before TCR sequencing, CD4+ and CD8+ T cells were separately sorted from peripheral blood.

The chain is made from TRBV7-2 and TRBJ2-1; 8 middle bases align to TRBD2. The sequence was collected from an adult with an advanced solid tumor such as melanoma, head and neck, liver or kidney cancer. This sample comprised CD4+ or CD8+ T cells sorted from blood, obtained in a trial of the OX40 agonist ivuxolimab. Here is the DNA: TGTGCCAGCAGCTTAGTGGGGGGGCCCGGGACTAGCTCCTACAATGAGCAGTTCTTC. Translated, it reads CASSLVGGPGTSSYNEQFF.